The 22 T cell receptor beta chains in this list originate from one sample, sequenced in a study of T cell changes during pregnancy in multiple sclerosis. TCRdb's copy holds only in-frame clones and misses some; the assay was immunoSEQ multiplex PCR. Of 25,000 to 35,000 clones in the sample, 75% to 90% are singletons; the top ten hold roughly a tenth. The sequencing used CD8+ T cells from peripheral blood mononuclear cells, collected in the second trimester of pregnancy. These receptors all come from a female donor with multiple sclerosis, enrolled in a pregnancy study.

The rearrangement links TRBV27 to TRBJ1-3; maybe TRBD1 (6 bases). Germline V lookup: CDR1 MNHEY, CDR2 SMNVEV (reference sequence). The ends were cut back, 5 bases at V and 0 bases at J, with 11 bases in the middle. The CDR3 sequence is 15 residues long. The CDR3 DNA reads TGTGCCAGCAGTGTCGACAGGAACTCTGGAAACACCATATATTTT. Its translation: CASSVDRNSGNTIYF.

The chain couples TRBV19 to TRBJ1-5; D is undetermined. There are 14 residues in the CDR3. The V and J ends lost 8 bases and 0 bases respectively, with 11 bases between them. The germline gives CDR1 LNHDA, CDR2 SQIVND (reference sequence). CDR3 amino acids: CASLGLHSNQPQHF. The CDR3 coding sequence is TGTGCCAGTCTAGGCCTCCATAGCAATCAGCCCCAGCATTTT. The variable domain in full, with the rest retrieved from reference TRBV19 and TRBJ1-5, is DGGITQSPKYLFRKEGQNVTLSCEQNLNHDAMYWYRQDPGQGLRLIYYSQIVNDFQKGDIAEGYSVSREKKESFPLTVTSAQKNPTAFYLCASLGLHSNQPQHFGDGTRLSIL.

The chain is built from TRBV14 and TRBJ2-7; possibly TRBD2 for D (6 bases). CDR3 length: 14 amino acids. CDR1 and CDR2 from the germline V gene are SGHDN and FVKESK. The V end was cut by 3 bases, the J end by 1 base, with 10 bases between. The CDR3 DNA is TGTGCCAGCAGCCAGGTCGGAGGGTCCTACGAGCAGTACTTC. It is translated as CASSQVGGSYEQYF. Filled out from reference TRBV14 and TRBJ2-7, the complete variable domain reads EAGVTQFPSHSVIEKGQTVTLRCDPISGHDNLYWYRRVMGKEIKFLLHFVKESKQDESGMPNNRFLAERTGGTYSTLKVQPAELEDSGVYFCASSQVGGSYEQYFGPGTRLTVT.

V and J are TRBV6-5 and TRBJ2-2; 7 positions match TRBD1. V gave up 8 bases and J gave up 5 bases; unmatched junction bases: 5. Looked up from germline, CDR1 is MNHEY and CDR2 is SVGAGI. CDR3 length: 13 amino acids. CDR3 nucleotides: TGTGCCAGCCGCAAGGGGGCGACCGGGGAGCTGTTTTTT. This gives the protein CASRKGATGELFF.

The genes are TRBV9 and TRBJ2-2; 11 bases are shared with TRBD1. The CDR3 consists of 15 residues. V dropped 3 bases and J dropped 4; count of bases not matched to a gene: 2. Germline CDR1 and CDR2: SGDLS and YYNGEE. This chain's CDR3 is CASSGGTGGTGELFF. The CDR3 DNA is TGTGCCAGCAGCGGAGGGACAGGGGGCACCGGGGAGCTGTTTTTT. The entire variable domain, with the rest obtained from reference TRBV9 and TRBJ2-2, is as follows: DSGVTQTPKHLITATGQRVTLRCSPRSGDLSVYWYQQSLDQGLQFLIQYYNGEERAKGNILERFSAQQFPDLHSELNLSSLELGDSALYFCASSGGTGGTGELFFGEGSRLTVL.

This rearrangement joins TRBV28 to TRBJ2-1; 10 bases align to TRBD2. Germline-derived CDR1 and CDR2 are MDHEN and SYDVKM. The CDR3 totals 20 residues. V lost 4 bases and J lost 0; bases outside the gene matches: 15. CDR3 in DNA: TGTGCCAGCAGTTCTCACTACTCCAGCGGGAGGGAAAGCTCCTACAATGAGCAGTTCTTC. This encodes CASSSHYSSGRESSYNEQFF.

The sample holds one count of this clone. The V call is TRBV7-8, the J call TRBJ2-7; maybe TRBD1 (7 bases). V shed 3 bases and J shed 4 bases, with 10 bases lying between them. CDR1 is SGHVS, CDR2 FQNEAQ, per germline. The CDR3 is 13 amino acids. DNA of the CDR3: TGTGCCAGCAGCTTGCAGGGGGGTTACGAGCAGTACTTC. Translation: CASSLQGGYEQYF.

V gene TRBV9 combines with J gene TRBJ1-2, with D possibly being TRBD1 (5 bases). The V and J ends lost 3 bases and 6 bases respectively, with 15 bases between them. The CDR3 contains 14 residues. Germline V lookup: CDR1 SGDLS, CDR2 YYNGEE. In DNA form, the CDR3 reads TGTGCCAGCAGCGCCGCAAGGGGAAGGGATGGCTACACCTTC. Protein sequence: CASSAARGRDGYTF.

The chain uses TRBV7-9 and TRBJ2-5; D not resolved. The CDR3 is made up of 13 amino acids. Per germline, CDR1 SEHNR and CDR2 FQNEAQ (reference sequence). The ends were cut back, 5 bases at V and 3 bases at J, with 10 bases in the middle. This CDR3 reads CASSPYVEETQYF. CDR3 bases: TGTGCCAGCAGCCCCTACGTGGAAGAGACCCAGTACTTC.

J is TRBJ2-5 and V is TRBV13; 9 bases match TRBD1. V trimming: 7 bases; J trimming: 4 bases; junction bases outside the gene matches: 7. This CDR3 is 14 amino acids long. Per the germline V gene, CDR1 is PRHDT and CDR2 is FYEKMQ (reference sequence). CDR3 residues: CASTGQGDGETQYF. The CDR3 DNA follows: TGTGCCAGCACGGGACAGGGCGATGGAGAGACCCAGTACTTC. Supplemented by reference TRBV13 and TRBJ2-5, the full variable domain reads AAGVIQSPRHLIKEKRETATLKCYPIPRHDTVYWYQQGPGQDPQFLISFYEKMQSDKGSIPDRFSAQQFSDYHSELNMSSLELGDSALYFCASTGQGDGETQYFGPGTRLLVL.

V and J are TRBV5-1 and TRBJ2-1; a possible D gene is TRBD1 (6 bases). With 0 bases removed from V and 6 bases from J, the gap between germline ends came to 16 bases. The CDR3 spans 16 residues. Germline V gene lookup returns CDR1 SGHRS and CDR2 YFSETQ. The CDR3 loop is CASSLVLGQLGNEQFF. DNA for the CDR3: TGCGCCAGCAGCTTGGTCCTCGGACAGTTGGGCAATGAGCAGTTCTTC.

This sequence joins TRBV2 and TRBJ1-1; the D gene is possibly TRBD1 (6 bases). The V and J ends lost 3 bases and 3 bases respectively, with 11 bases between them. CDR3 length equals 14 residues. Germline V gene data show CDR1 as SNHLY and CDR2 as FYNNEI. CDR3 coding DNA: TGTGCCAGCAGTGATCTCGAGGGGGACACTGAAGCTTTCTTT. Amino acid sequence: CASSDLEGDTEAFF.

The chain joins TRBV4-1 to TRBJ1-6; D not certain. V was cut by 5 bases and J by 3 bases, with 8 bases left in between. This CDR3 is 14 amino acids long. From germline, CDR1 is MGHRA and CDR2 YSYEKL. CDR3 bases: TGCGCCAGCAGCAACAGAAACTATAATTCACCCCTCCACTTT. It encodes CASSNRNYNSPLHF.

The rearrangement uses TRBV21-1 and TRBJ2-7; the tabulated D call, TRBD2, remains unverified against the DNA. TRBV21-1 is deemed a pseudogene. The CDR3 contains 17 residues. This CDR3 reads CASPLPQTDGGEDEQYF. The CDR3 DNA follows: TGTGCCAGCCCACTCCCCCAAACCGACGGGGGTGAGGACGAGCAGTACTTC.

This clone was seen only once. V is TRBV28 and J is TRBJ2-3; tentative D call: TRBD2 (5 bases). CDR1 is MDHEN, CDR2 SYDVKM, per germline. This CDR3 spans 18 amino acids. V lost 6 bases, J lost 4 bases, and 26 bases lay in between. The DNA for the CDR3 is TGTGCCAGCAGCCATTACAATATATCGGCTAGCAACCCAGATACGCAGTATTTT. This encodes CASSHYNISASNPDTQYF.

The V and J genes are TRBV7-9 and TRBJ1-1; 8 bases are a match to TRBD1. This CDR3 is 16 amino acids long. CDR1 is SEHNR, CDR2 FQNEAQ, per germline (reference sequence). Trimming took 4 bases from V and 2 from J; bases not matched to a gene: 9. The CDR3 nucleotides are TGTGCCAGCAGCTCCGGAGGGGACAGGTTTAACACTGAAGCTTTCTTT. Amino acids: CASSSGGDRFNTEAFF.

V and J are TRBV4-2 and TRBJ2-1; weak D call: TRBD2 (7 bases). The CDR3 is 15 amino acids. V lost 0 bases, J lost 8 bases, and 14 bases lay in between. Looked up from germline, CDR1 is LGHNA and CDR2 is YNFKEQ. The CDR3 region has the DNA TGTGCCAGCAGCCAAGATCGTCAGGGGAGGGATGAGCAGTTCTTC. This sequence encodes CASSQDRQGRDEQFF.

The chain combines TRBV28 with TRBJ1-1; D not resolved. The V end lost 3 bases, the J end lost 6 bases, and 11 bases lay between the germline ends. The CDR3 runs to 13 residues. The germline V gene encodes CDR1 MDHEN and CDR2 SYDVKM. Here the CDR3 DNA reads TGTGCCAGCAGTTTCGACTCCCTAGCTGAAGCTTTCTTT. Residues: CASSFDSLAEAFF.

The chain carries TRBV4-2 and TRBJ1-1, with unresolved D. There are 16 residues in the CDR3. V lost 5 bases to trimming and J lost 5 bases, with 21 bases between them. Germline V gives CDR1 LGHNA, CDR2 YNFKEQ. DNA for the CDR3: TGTGCCAGCAGCTCTCCCGAGAACGGGAGGAAGACTGAAGCTTTCTTT. Protein sequence: CASSSPENGRKTEAFF.

The chain couples TRBV28 to TRBJ2-2, with 7 bases fitting TRBD2. With 7 bases clipped from V and 5 bases from J, the junction kept 13 bases outside the gene matches. The CDR3 extends over 16 amino acids. CDR1 is MDHEN, CDR2 SYDVKM, per germline. This chain's CDR3 is CASTFATWGGTGELFF. CDR3 coding DNA: TGTGCCAGCACTTTTGCCACTTGGGGGGGGACCGGGGAGCTGTTTTTT.

The chain has TRBV5-8 and TRBJ1-5, with D perhaps TRBD1 (5 bases). Germline V gene sequence: CDR1 SGHTS, CDR2 YDEGEE. The CDR3 has 15 residues. Trimming cost V 2 bases and J 5 bases, with 14 bases left between them. This chain's CDR3 is CASSFGATKYQPQHF. The CDR3 bases are TGTGCCAGCAGCTTTGGGGCAACCAAGTATCAGCCCCAGCATTTT.

V usage is TRBV9 and J usage is TRBJ2-2, with TRBD2 matching over 7 bases. The germline CDR1 and CDR2 sequences are SGDLS and YYNGEE. The J segment lost 7 bases and the V segment lost 4 bases, leaving 10 bases of the junction unmatched. This CDR3 is built from 15 residues. The CDR3 reads CASSPYGGGVGELFF. Written as DNA, the CDR3 is TGTGCCAGCAGCCCCTATGGGGGAGGGGTCGGGGAGCTGTTTTTT. Complete variable domain (other parts from reference TRBV9 and TRBJ2-2): DSGVTQTPKHLITATGQRVTLRCSPRSGDLSVYWYQQSLDQGLQFLIQYYNGEERAKGNILERFSAQQFPDLHSELNLSSLELGDSALYFCASSPYGGGVGELFFGEGSRLTVL.